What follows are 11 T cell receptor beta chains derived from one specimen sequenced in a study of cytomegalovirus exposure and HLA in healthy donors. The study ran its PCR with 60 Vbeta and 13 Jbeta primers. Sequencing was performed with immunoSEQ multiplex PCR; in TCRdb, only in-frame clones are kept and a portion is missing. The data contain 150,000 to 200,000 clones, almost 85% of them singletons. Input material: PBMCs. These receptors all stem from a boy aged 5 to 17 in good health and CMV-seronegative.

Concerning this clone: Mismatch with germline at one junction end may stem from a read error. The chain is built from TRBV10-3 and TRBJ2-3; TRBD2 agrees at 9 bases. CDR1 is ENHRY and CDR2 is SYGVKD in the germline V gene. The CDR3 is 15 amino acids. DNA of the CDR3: TGTGCCATCAGTGTAGCGGGGGTTCGCACGGATACGCAGTATTTT. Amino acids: CAISVAGVRTDTQYF.

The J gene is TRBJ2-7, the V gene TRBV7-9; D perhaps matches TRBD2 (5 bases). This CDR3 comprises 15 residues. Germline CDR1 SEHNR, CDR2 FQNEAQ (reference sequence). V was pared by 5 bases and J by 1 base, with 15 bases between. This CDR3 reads CASSGPGIGSYEQYF. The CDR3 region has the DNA TGTGCCAGCAGCGGTCCGGGGATTGGGTCCTACGAGCAGTACTTC.

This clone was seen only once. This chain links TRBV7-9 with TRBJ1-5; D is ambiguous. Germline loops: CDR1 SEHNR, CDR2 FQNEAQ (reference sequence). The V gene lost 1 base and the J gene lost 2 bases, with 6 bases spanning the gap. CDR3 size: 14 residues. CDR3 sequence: CASSLGGGNQPQHF. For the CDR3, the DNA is TGTGCCAGCAGCTTAGGCGGGGGCAATCAGCCCCAGCATTTT. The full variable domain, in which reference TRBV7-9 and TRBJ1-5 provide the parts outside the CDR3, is DTGVSQNPRHKITKRGQNVTFRCDPISEHNRLYWYRQTLGQGPEFLTYFQNEAQLEKSRLLSDRFSAERPKGSFSTLEIQRTEQGDSAMYLCASSLGGGNQPQHFGDGTRLSIL.

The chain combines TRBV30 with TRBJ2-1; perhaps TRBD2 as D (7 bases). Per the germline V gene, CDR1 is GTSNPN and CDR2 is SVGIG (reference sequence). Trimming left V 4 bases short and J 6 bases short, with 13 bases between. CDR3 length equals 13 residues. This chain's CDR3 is CAWTEGGGNEQFF. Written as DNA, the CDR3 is TGTGCCTGGACCGAAGGGGGGGGCAATGAGCAGTTCTTC.

The CDR3 reads CASSQDLQGTDLAAFF. As DNA, the CDR3 is TGTGCCAGCAGCCAAGATCTTCAGGGGACAGATCTGGCAGCTTTCTTT. This rearrangement joins TRBV4-2 to TRBJ1-1, with 7 positions matching TRBD1. With 0 bases clipped from V and 10 bases from J, the junction kept 14 bases outside the gene matches. The CDR3 runs 16 residues. Germline V CDR1 and CDR2: LGHNA, YNFKEQ.

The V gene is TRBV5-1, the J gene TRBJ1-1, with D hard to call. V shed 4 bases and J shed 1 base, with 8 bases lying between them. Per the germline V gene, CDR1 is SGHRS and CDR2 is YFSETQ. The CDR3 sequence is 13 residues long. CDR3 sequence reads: CASSPAGNTEAFF. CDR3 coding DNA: TGCGCCAGCAGCCCCGCGGGGAACACTGAAGCTTTCTTT.

For the CDR3, the DNA is TGTGCCAGCAGTCCGGAGATTAACACTGAAGCTTTCTTT. Residues: CASSPEINTEAFF. The genes are TRBV5-6 and TRBJ1-1; D unresolved. CDR3 length equals 13 residues. Germline CDR1 is SGHDT and CDR2 is YYEEEE. V was clipped by 5 bases and J by 2 bases, with 10 bases between them.

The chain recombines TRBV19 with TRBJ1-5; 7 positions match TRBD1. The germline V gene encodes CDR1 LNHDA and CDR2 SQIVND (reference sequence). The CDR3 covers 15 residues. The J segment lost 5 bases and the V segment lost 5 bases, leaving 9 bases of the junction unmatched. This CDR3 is CASSFRPGQHQPQHF. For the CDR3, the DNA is TGTGCCAGTAGTTTCCGCCCGGGACAGCATCAGCCCCAGCATTTT.

The CDR3 region has the DNA TGTGCCAGCAGCGTAGAACCCGGGGGGGCTCGCGGTGAGCAGTTCTTC. Translating gives CASSVEPGGARGEQFF. The gene calls are TRBV9 and TRBJ2-1; 8 nucleotides match TRBD2. The V gene end was trimmed by 0 bases and the J gene end by 9 bases; junction bases not matched to a gene: 11. CDR3 size: 16 residues. CDR1 SGDLS and CDR2 YYNGEE come from the germline V gene.

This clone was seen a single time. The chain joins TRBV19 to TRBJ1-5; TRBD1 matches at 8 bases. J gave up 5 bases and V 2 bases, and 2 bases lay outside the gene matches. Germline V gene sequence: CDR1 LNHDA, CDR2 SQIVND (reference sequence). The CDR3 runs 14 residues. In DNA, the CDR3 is TGTGCCAGTAGTATAAAGGGACAGGATCAGCCCCAGCATTTT. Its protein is CASSIKGQDQPQHF.

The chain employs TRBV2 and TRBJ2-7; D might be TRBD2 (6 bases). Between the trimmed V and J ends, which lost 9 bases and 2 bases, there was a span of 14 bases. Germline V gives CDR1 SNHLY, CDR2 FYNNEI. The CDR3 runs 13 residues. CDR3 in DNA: TGTGCCAGTATAGGGACTTATACCTACGAGCAGTACTTC. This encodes CASIGTYTYEQYF.